This entry features one T cell receptor (beta chain) sequence. The entry originates in a study of OX40 agonist ivuxolimab in advanced cancers. The ends lost 1 base at V and 4 bases at J; junction bases unmatched: 8. CDR3 length equals 16 residues. Germline CDR1 reads LGHNA; CDR2 reads YNFKEQ. Generated by immunoSEQ multiplex PCR, the TCRdb table keeps only in-frame clones and is missing some. This sample has some 94,000 clones, with around 91% found just once. Specimen: CD4+ or CD8+ T cells sorted from blood, collected in a trial of the OX40 agonist ivuxolimab. The clonotype originates from an adult with an advanced solid tumor such as melanoma, head and neck, liver or kidney cancer. The rearrangement links TRBV4-2 to TRBJ2-5; TRBD2 agrees at 8 bases. CDR3 nucleotides: TGTGCCAGCAGCCAAGGGGGCGGGAGGTTGGGAGAGACCCAGTACTTC. Residues: CASSQGGGRLGETQYF.